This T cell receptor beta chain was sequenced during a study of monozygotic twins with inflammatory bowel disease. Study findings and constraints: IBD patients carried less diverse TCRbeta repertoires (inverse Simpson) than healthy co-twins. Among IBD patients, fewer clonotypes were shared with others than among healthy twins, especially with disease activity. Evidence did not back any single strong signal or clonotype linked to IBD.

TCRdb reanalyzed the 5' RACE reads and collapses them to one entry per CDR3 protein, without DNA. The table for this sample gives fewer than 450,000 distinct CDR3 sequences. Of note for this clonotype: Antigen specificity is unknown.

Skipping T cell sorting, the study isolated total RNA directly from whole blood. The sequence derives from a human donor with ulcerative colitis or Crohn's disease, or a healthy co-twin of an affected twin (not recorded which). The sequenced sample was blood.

CDR3 region: CASSLEGVLGTEAFF. The chain links TRBV5-1 to TRBJ1-1; TCRdb's D call of TRBD1 is untestable without DNA. This CDR3 comprises 15 residues. The germline V gene encodes CDR1 SGHRS and CDR2 YFSETQ.